The TCR beta chain under discussion was sequenced for a study of blood T cell repertoires in COVID-19. Sequencing was performed with immunoSEQ multiplex PCR; in TCRdb, only in-frame clones are kept and a portion is missing. The sample comprises around 160,000 clones, 84% of which are singletons, and 4.5% to 6% rests with the top ten. The CDR3 is made up of 12 amino acids. Deletions cut 5 bases from V and 5 bases from J, with 9 bases between. Looked up from germline, CDR1 is SEHNR and CDR2 is FQNEAQ (reference sequence). The TCR comes from a woman aged 45-60 years who had been exposed to COVID-19. Specimen: PBMCs or T cells enriched from blood (not recorded which). This chain joins TRBV7-9 and TRBJ1-1; D may be TRBD1 (5 bases). Written as DNA, the CDR3 is TGTGCCAGCAGCCGCGGGGGTACTGAAGCTTTCTTT. This translates into CASSRGGTEAFF.